The T cell receptor (beta chain) under discussion was sequenced for a study of cytomegalovirus exposure and HLA in healthy donors. Primers for the PCR totalled 60 Vbeta and 13 Jbeta. TCRdb's copy holds only in-frame clones and misses some; the assay was immunoSEQ multiplex PCR. This sample has some 200,000 clones, with almost 85% found just once. There are 14 residues in the CDR3. V lost 7 bases and J lost 7, with 19 bases in between. From germline, CDR1 is SNHLY and CDR2 FYNNEI. Specimen: PBMCs. This sequence originates from a woman aged 40-49 years in good health and CMV-seronegative. This sequence joins TRBV2 and TRBJ1-1, with TRBD1 as a possible D gene (5 bases). CDR3 region: CASTLKGSLGEAFF. The CDR3 coding sequence is TGTGCCAGCACTCTGAAGGGGTCCTTAGGTGAAGCTTTCTTT.